The T cell receptor (beta chain) described here comes from a study of shared clonotypes between healthy human individuals. Study conclusions and caveats: Generally, naive subsets (rather than memory subsets) showed larger estimated richness. Deeper or shallower sequencing was expected to change how clonotypes are shared among donors.

The test was conducted at deep level. Some clones are missing from TCRdb's copy, which holds only in-frame ones; the method was immunoSEQ multiplex PCR. The sample has under 2,500,000 clones, 95% seen once. As for this clone: Its antigen is unidentified.

CDR3 length: 17 amino acids. In germline, CDR1 is SGHRS, CDR2 YFSETQ. V trimming: 4 bases; J trimming: 4 bases; junction bases outside the gene matches: 14. Adults of Caucasian background living in Nashville, Tennessee made up all donors. This chain connects TRBV5-1 to TRBJ1-1; 9 bases align to TRBD1. The specimen sequenced was naive CD4+ T cells sorted from blood. The subset: CD45RA+ positively selected. The clonotype comes from a man younger than 35 in good health. CDR3 nucleotide sequence: TGCGCCAGCAGCACAAGGGACAGGGTGGATAGTATCACTGAAGCTTTCTTT. This encodes CASSTRDRVDSITEAFF.